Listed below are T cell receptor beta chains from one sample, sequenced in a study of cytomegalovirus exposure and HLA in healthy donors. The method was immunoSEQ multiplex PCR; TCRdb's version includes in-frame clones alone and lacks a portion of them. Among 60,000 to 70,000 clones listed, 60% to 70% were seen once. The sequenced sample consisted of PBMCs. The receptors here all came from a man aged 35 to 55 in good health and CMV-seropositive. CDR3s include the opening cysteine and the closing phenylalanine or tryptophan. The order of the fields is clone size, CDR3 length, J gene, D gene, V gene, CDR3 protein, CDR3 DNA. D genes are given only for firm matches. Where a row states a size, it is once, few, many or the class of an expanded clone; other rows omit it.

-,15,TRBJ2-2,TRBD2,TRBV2,CASSVSSGGSRELFF,TGTGCCAGCAGTGTCTCTAGCGGGGGGAGCCGGGAGCTGTTTTTT
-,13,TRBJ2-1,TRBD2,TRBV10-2,CASSGAGALEQFF,TGCGCCAGCAGTGGGGCGGGAGCGCTTGAGCAGTTCTTC
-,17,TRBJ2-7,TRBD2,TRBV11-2,CASSRTSGSEVAWEQYF,TGTGCCAGCAGCCGGACTAGCGGGAGTGAGGTAGCATGGGAGCAGTACTTC
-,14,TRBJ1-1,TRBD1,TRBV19,CASSIQGADTEAFF,TGTGCCAGTAGTATACAGGGGGCGGACACTGAAGCTTTCTTT
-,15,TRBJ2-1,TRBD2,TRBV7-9,CASSLEGGRYNEQFF,TGTGCCAGCAGCTTAGAGGGAGGGCGGTACAATGAGCAGTTCTTC
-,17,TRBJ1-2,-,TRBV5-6,CASSRVRGAKGDYGYTF,TGTGCCAGCAGCCGAGTTCGGGGGGCGAAGGGTGACTATGGCTACACCTTC
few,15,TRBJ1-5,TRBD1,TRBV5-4,CASSRGTESNQPQHF,TGTGCCAGCAGCCGCGGGACAGAAAGCAATCAGCCCCAGCATTTT
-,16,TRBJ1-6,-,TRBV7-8,CASSPRGALGNSPLHF,TGTGCCAGCAGCCCCCGGGGGGCGCTTGGTAATTCACCCCTCCACTTT
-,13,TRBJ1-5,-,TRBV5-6,CASSLSRNQPQHF,TGTGCCAGCAGCTTGAGCAGGAATCAGCCCCAGCATTTT
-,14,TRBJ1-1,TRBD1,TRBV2,CASSEEGAGTEAFF,TGTGCCAGCAGTGAAGAGGGGGCGGGCACTGAAGCTTTCTTT
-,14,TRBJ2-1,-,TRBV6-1,CASSDDRIRGEQFF,TGTGCCAGCAGTGATGATAGAATTAGGGGTGAGCAGTTCTTC
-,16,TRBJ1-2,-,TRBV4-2,CASSQEWRQASYGYTF,TGTGCCAGCAGCCAAGAATGGCGACAGGCCTCCTATGGCTACACCTTC
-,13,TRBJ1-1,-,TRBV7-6,CASSFSENTEAFF,TGTGCCAGCAGCTTCTCAGAGAACACTGAAGCTTTCTTT
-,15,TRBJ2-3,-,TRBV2,CASTGGRGSTDTQYF,TGTGCCAGCACCGGTGGTCGGGGTAGCACAGATACGCAGTATTTT
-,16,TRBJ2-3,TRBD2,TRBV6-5,CASSLTSGTGSDTQYF,TGTGCCAGCAGTTTAACTAGCGGGACCGGATCAGATACGCAGTATTTT
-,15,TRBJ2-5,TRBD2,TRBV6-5,CASSLTGGRQETQYF,TGTGCCAGCAGCTTAACGGGAGGACGACAAGAGACCCAGTACTTC
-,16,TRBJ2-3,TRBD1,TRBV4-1,CASRQPGQGNADTQYF,TGCGCCAGCAGACAGCCGGGACAGGGGAACGCAGATACGCAGTATTTT
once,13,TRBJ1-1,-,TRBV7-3,CASSPEDSVEAFF,TGTGCCAGCAGCCCCGAGGACAGTGTCGAAGCTTTCTTT
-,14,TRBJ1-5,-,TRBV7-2,CATGDISSNQPQHF,TGTGCCACCGGGGACATTTCGAGCAATCAGCCCCAGCATTTT
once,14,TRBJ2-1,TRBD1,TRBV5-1,CASSLGQGFNEQFF,TGCGCCAGCAGCTTGGGACAGGGATTCAATGAGCAGTTCTTC
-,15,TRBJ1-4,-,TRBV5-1,CASSLAAGVYEKLFF,TGCGCCAGCAGCTTGGCGGCAGGGGTTTATGAAAAACTGTTTTTT
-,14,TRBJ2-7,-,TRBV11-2,CASSRPPGTYEQYF,TGTGCCAGCAGCCGCCCCCCAGGAACCTACGAGCAGTACTTC
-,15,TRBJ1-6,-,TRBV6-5,CASTYARGDNSPLHF,TGTGCCAGCACCTATGCCCGGGGGGATAATTCACCCCTCCACTTT
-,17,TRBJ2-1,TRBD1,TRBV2,CASSGKPTGGSYNEQFF,TGTGCCAGCAGTGGGAAGCCAACAGGGGGCTCCTACAATGAGCAGTTCTTC
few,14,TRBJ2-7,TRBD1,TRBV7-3,CASSYGQGPYEQYF,TGTGCCAGCAGCTACGGACAGGGGCCCTACGAGCAGTACTTC
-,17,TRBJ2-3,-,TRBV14,CASSQGVTTSGTDTQYF,TGTGCCAGCAGCCAAGGGGTCACCACCTCAGGGACAGATACGCAGTATTTT
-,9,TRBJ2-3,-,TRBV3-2,CAPVDTQYF,TGTGCCCCGGTCGATACGCAGTATTTT
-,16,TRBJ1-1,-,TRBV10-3,CAISDPGQTVNTEAFF,TGTGCCATCAGTGATCCTGGACAGACCGTGAACACTGAAGCTTTCTTT
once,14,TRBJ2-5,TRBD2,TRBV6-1,CASRLRRGSETQYF,TGTGCCAGCAGGCTAAGGCGGGGGAGCGAGACCCAGTACTTC